This TCR beta chain was identified in a study of blood T cell repertoires in COVID-19. On the study more broadly: In each case, the material was cDNA or gDNA derived from T cells, B-cell-depleted T cells, or PBMCs.

Clinical histories supplied by participants themselves formed the basis of cohort assignment. Recovery among Cohort 3 donors was established by two negative PCRs, clearance, or symptom resolution. Clones were read by immunoSEQ multiplex PCR, and TCRdb kept only the in-frame ones, dropping some. The table shows a few hundred thousand clones, with around 83% occurring only once. V lost 1 base to trimming and J lost 7 bases, with 14 bases between them. Germline loops: CDR1 LGHDT, CDR2 YNNKEL (reference sequence). The CDR3 has 15 residues. The chain links TRBV3-1 (or the pseudogene TRBV3-2) to TRBJ1-5, with TRBD1 as a possible D gene (5 bases). Sequencing was performed on PBMCs or T cells enriched from blood (not recorded which). The TCR originated in a woman in her forties or fifties who had recovered from COVID-19. CDR3 sequence reads: CASSQGGGIGQPQHF. The DNA of the CDR3 is TGTGCCAGCAGCCAAGGTGGGGGGATAGGACAGCCCCAGCATTTT.